The clone carrying this T cell receptor beta chain was detected only once. Its specificity is not known. The source of the sample is a study of cytomegalovirus exposure and HLA in healthy donors. Trimming removed 4 bases at V and 3 bases at J, with 3 bases between. This CDR3 is 12 amino acids long. Germline V gives CDR1 SGHTA, CDR2 FQGTGA. Study-level points and caveats: Analysis performed later found about 17,000 TCR beta sequences associated with HLA alleles at 0.05 false discovery rate. Some TCR beta chains (about 180 of them) were listed as cytomegalovirus-associated. In a later analysis, TCR beta V- and J-gene trimming was associated with a missense DCLRE1C variant. Indistinguishable V segments such as TRBV6-2 and TRBV6-3 were excluded.

The primer mix had 60 Vbeta and 13 Jbeta primers. The protocol was immunoSEQ multiplex PCR, while the TCRdb copy is restricted to in-frame clones and leaves out a portion. The sample contains more than 130,000 clones, roughly 80% of which appear only once. The TCR comes from a man between 35 and 55 years old in good health and CMV-seropositive. The sequenced sample was PBMCs. The chain has TRBV7-3 and TRBJ2-2; D remains ambiguous. DNA of the CDR3: TGTGCCAGCAGCTCCGACACCGGGGAGCTGTTTTTT. This sequence encodes CASSSDTGELFF.